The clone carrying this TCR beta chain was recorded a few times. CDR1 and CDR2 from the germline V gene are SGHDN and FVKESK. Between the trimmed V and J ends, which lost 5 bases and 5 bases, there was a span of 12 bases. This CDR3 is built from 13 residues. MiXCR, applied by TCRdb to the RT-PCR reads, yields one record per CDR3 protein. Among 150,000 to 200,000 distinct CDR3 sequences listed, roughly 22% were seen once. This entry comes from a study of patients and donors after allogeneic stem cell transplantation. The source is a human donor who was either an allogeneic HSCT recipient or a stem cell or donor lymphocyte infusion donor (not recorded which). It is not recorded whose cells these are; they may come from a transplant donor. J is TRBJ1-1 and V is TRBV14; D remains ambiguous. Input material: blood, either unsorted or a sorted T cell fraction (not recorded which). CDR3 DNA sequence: TGTGCCAGCAGCGGCGGGTATTGGACTGAAGCTTTCTTT. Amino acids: CASSGGYWTEAFF. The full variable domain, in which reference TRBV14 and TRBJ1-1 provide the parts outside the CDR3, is EAGVTQFPSHSVIEKGQTVTLRCDPISGHDNLYWYRRVMGKEIKFLLHFVKESKQDESGMPNNRFLAERTGGTYSTLKVQPAELEDSGVYFCASSGGYWTEAFFGQGTRLTVV.